This T cell receptor (beta chain) derives from a study of naive and memory T cell subsets. Both TRBC1 and TRBC2 were covered by a beta constant-region primer of two equimolar oligonucleotides. Nested alpha and beta constant-region primers with the SP2 primer drove four PCR rounds on ligated cDNA. TCRdb processed the UMI-ligation and nested PCR reads anew with MiXCR; each CDR3 protein has one entry. Counted here are under 4,500 distinct CDR3 sequences, 5.2% occurring once; the ten biggest clones make up 26%. In this sample, this clonotype turned up a few times. CD4 T cells were positively selected, then CD8 T cells from the CD4-negative fraction. The length of the CDR3 is 14 residues. The germline CDR1 and CDR2 sequences are MNHEY and SVGEGT. Trimming removed 4 bases at V and 1 base at J, with 10 bases between.

The sequenced sample was effector memory CD8+ T cells from blood. The subset: effector memory, CD45RA- CD27-. The chain links TRBV6-2 or TRBV6-3 to TRBJ1-1; no definite D call. The TCR comes from a human donor in good health. CDR3 residues: CASSLTQTNTEAFF. Written as DNA, the CDR3 is TGTGCCAGCAGTTTAACACAGACGAACACTGAAGCTTTCTTT.